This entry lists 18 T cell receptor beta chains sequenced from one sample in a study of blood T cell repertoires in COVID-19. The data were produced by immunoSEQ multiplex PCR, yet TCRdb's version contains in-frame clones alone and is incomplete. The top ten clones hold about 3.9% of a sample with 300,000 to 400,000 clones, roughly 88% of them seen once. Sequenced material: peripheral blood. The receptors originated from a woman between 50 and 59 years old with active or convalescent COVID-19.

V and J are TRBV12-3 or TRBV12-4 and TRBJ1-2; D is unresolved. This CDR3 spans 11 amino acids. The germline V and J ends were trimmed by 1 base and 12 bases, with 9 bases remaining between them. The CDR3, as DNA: TGTGCCAGCAGTTTAGGCAGTACCGACACCTTC. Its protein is CASSLGSTDTF.

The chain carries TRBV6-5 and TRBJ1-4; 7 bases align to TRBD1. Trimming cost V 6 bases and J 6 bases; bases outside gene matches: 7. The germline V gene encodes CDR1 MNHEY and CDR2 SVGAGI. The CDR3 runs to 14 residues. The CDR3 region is CASRLTGADEKLFF. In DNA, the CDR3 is TGTGCCAGCAGACTCACAGGGGCCGATGAAAAACTGTTTTTT.

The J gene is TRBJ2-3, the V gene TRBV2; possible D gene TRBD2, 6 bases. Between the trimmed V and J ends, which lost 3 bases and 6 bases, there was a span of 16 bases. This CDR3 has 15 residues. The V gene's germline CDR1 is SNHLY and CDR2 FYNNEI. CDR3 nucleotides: TGTGCCAGCAGTGACCCGGGACTTGTTTCGGATACGCAGTATTTT. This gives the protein CASSDPGLVSDTQYF.

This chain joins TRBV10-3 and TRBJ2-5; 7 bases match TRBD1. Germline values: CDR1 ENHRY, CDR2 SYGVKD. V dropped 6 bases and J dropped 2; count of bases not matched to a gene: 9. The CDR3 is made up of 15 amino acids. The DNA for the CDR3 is TGTGCCATCAGAGGAACGACAGGGAGTCAAGAGACCCAGTACTTC. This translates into CAIRGTTGSQETQYF.

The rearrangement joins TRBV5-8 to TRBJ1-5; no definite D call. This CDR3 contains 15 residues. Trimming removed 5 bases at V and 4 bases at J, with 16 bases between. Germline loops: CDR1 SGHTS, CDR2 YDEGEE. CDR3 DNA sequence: TGTGCCAGCAGTTTTCGGAGGCAGATAAATCAGCCCCAGCATTTT. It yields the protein CASSFRRQINQPQHF.

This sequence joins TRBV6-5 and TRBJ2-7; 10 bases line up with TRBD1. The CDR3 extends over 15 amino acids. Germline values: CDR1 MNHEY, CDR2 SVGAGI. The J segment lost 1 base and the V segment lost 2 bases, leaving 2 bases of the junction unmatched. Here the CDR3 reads CASSYQGQGSYEQYF. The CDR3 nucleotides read TGTGCCAGCAGTTACCAGGGACAGGGGTCCTACGAGCAGTACTTC.

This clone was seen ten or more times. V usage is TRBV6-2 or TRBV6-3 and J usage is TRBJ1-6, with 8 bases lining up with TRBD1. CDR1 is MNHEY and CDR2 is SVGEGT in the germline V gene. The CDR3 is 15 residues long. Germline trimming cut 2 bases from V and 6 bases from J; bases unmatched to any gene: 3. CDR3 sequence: CASSYGGTGNSPLHF. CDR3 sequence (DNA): TGTGCCAGCAGTTACGGAGGGACAGGTAATTCACCCCTCCACTTT.

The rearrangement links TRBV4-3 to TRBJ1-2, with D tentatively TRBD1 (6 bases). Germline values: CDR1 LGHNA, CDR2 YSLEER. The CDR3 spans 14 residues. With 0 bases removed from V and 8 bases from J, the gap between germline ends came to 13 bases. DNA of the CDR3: TGCGCCAGCAGCCAAGATGAGGGGGGGAGCGGCTACACCTTC. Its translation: CASSQDEGGSGYTF.

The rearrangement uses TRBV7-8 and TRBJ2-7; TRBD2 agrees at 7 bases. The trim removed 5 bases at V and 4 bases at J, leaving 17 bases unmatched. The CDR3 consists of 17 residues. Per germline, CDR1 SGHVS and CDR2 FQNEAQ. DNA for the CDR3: TGTGCCAGCAGCCCTCCGGGGTTGGGCGGGAGAGGTTACGAGCAGTACTTC. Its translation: CASSPPGLGGRGYEQYF.

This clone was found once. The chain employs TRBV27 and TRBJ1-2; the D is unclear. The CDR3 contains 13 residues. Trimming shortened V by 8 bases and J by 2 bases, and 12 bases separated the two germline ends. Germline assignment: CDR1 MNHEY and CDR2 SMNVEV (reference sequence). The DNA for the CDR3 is TGTGCCAGCGGTAAGCGGCGAAACTATGGCTACACCTTC. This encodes CASGKRRNYGYTF.

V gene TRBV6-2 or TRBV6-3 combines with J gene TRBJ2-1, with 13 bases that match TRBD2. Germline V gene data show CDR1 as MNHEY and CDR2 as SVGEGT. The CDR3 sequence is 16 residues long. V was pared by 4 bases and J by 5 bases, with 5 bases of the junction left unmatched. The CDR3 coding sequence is TGTGCCAGCAGTTCCTGGACTAGCGGGGGTCACAATGAGCAGTTCTTC. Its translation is CASSSWTSGGHNEQFF.

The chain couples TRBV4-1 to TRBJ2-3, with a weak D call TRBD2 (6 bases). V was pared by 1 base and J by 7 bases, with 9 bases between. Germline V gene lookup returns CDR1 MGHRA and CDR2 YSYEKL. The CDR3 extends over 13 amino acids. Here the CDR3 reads CASSQVGGNTQYF. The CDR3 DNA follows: TGCGCCAGCAGCCAAGTCGGGGGAAATACGCAGTATTTT.

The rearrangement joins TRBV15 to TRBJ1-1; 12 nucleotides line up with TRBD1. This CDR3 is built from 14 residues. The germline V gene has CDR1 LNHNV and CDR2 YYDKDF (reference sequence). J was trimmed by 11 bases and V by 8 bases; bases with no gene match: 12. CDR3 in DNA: TGTGCCACCGCCCTAGGGGGGACAGGGGGCGTCGCTTTCTTT. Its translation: CATALGGTGGVAFF.

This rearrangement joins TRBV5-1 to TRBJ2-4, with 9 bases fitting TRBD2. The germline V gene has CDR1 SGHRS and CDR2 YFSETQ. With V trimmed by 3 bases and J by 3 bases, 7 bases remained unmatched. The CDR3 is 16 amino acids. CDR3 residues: CASSSQTSGRKNIQYF. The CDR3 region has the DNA TGCGCCAGCAGCTCTCAGACTAGCGGCCGCAAAAACATTCAGTACTTC.

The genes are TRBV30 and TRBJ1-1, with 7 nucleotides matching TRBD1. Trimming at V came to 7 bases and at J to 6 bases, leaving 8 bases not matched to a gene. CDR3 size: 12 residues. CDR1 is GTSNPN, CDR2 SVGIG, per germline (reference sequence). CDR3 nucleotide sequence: TGTGCCTACACCGTACAGGGGCCTGAAGCTTTCTTT. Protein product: CAYTVQGPEAFF.

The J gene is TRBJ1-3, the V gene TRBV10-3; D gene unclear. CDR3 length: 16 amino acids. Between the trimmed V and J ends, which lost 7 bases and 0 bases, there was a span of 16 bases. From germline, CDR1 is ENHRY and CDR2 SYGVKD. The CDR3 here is CAIKSFRPISGNTIYF. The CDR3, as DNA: TGTGCCATCAAAAGCTTCAGGCCCATCTCTGGAAACACCATATATTTT.

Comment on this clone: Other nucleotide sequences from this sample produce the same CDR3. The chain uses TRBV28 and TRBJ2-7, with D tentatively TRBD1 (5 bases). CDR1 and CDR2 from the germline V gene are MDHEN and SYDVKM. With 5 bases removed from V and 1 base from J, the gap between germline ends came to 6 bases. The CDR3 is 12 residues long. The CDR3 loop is CASSRQSYEQYF. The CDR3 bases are TGTGCCAGCAGTAGACAGTCCTACGAGCAGTACTTC.

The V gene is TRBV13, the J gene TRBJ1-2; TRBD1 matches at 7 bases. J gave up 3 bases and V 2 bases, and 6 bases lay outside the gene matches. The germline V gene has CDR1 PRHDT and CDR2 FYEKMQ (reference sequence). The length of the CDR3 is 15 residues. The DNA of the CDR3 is TGTGCCAGCAGCTTAAGGATTCAGGGGGACTATGGCTACACCTTC. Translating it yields CASSLRIQGDYGYTF.